The subject of this entry is one TCR beta chain. The source of the sample is a study of shared clonotypes between healthy human individuals. About the study: Each donor's CD8 memory used one plate, CD8 naive two, each CD4 subset three.

Running of the assay took place at deep level. Here immunoSEQ multiplex PCR was the method, and the copy in TCRdb shows in-frame clones only, minus some. The repertoire holds under 2,000,000 clones, about 95% seen once, with around 1.2% in the top ten. CD45RO negativity and positive selection for CCR7 defined naive CD8 cells, a population that excluded terminally differentiated effector memory CD45RA+ cells. V gave up 1 base and J gave up 7 bases, with 17 bases separating them. There are 15 residues in the CDR3. Germline CDR1 SQVTM, CDR2 ANQGSEA. This clonotype was obtained from a man aged 18 to 29 in good health. Sequenced material: naive CD8+ T cells sorted from blood. The chain recombines TRBV29-1 with TRBJ2-1; no clear D. The CDR3 here is CSVEGWRLGRNEQFF. The CDR3 nucleotides are TGCAGCGTTGAAGGATGGCGGCTTGGTAGGAATGAGCAGTTCTTC.